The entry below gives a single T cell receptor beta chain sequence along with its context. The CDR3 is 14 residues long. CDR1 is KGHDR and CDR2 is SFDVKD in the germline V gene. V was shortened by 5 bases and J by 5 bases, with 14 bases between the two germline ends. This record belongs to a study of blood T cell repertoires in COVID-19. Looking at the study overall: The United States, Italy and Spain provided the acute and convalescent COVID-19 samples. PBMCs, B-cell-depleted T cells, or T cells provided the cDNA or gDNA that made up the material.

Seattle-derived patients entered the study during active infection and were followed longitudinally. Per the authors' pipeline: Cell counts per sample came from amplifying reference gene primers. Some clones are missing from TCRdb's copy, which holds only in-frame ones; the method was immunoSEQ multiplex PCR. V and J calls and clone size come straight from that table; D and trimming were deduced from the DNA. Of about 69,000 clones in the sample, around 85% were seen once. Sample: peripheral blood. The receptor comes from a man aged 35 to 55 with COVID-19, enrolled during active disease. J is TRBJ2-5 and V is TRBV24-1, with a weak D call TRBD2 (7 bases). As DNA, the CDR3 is TGTGCCACCAGTGCCCCAGGGGAGGGGGAGACCCAGTACTTC. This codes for CATSAPGEGETQYF.